This TCR beta chain was identified in a study of shared clonotypes between healthy human individuals. General study results and limits: Non-shared clonotypes had lower generation probabilities than those shared by all four donors. Larger estimated richness was generally recorded for naive subsets relative to memory subsets.

Everyone who donated was a Caucasian adult who lived in Nashville, Tennessee. CD4+ cell separation produced CD45RA+ naive and CD45RA-negative memory subsets. To note about this clone: Its antigen is still unknown.

Sequencing used immunoSEQ multiplex PCR; TCRdb keeps in-frame clones, though not all of them. The sample lists around 980,000 clones; about 84% were seen once. This CDR3 comprises 11 residues. The germline V gene has CDR1 MGHDK and CDR2 SYGVNS. The V gene lost 4 bases and the J gene lost 5 bases, with 5 bases spanning the gap. This sequence was found in a man between 18 and 29 years old in good health. Some clones in this sample may be carry-over from other donors' samples. The chain has TRBV25-1 and TRBJ1-2, with D hard to call. Input material: memory CD4+ T cells from PBMCs. Subset noted: CD45RA-negative fraction. CDR3 amino acids: CASSAGYGYTF. As DNA, the CDR3 is TGTGCCAGCAGTGCGGGGTATGGCTACACCTTC.